This T cell receptor (beta chain) was captured by sequencing in a study of T cells in narcolepsy. Only in-frame clones appear in the TCRdb table, and some are missing; sequencing was by immunoSEQ multiplex PCR. The repertoire holds 28,000 or so clones, with 86% as singletons. CDR1 is SNHLY, CDR2 FYNNEI, per germline. The CDR3 runs 12 residues. V dropped 6 bases and J dropped 5 bases, with 9 bases sitting between them. The chain employs TRBV2 and TRBJ2-3, with D perhaps matching TRBD1 (6 bases). This receptor was obtained from a human donor with narcolepsy. The sequencing sample was made of CD45RA- memory CD4+ T cells from PBMCs. The CDR3 DNA is TGTGCCAGCAGGAAGGGGGAAGATACGCAGTATTTT. This sequence encodes CASRKGEDTQYF.